What follows are 19 T cell receptor beta chains derived from one specimen sequenced in a study of cytomegalovirus exposure and HLA in healthy donors. PCR primers comprised 60 Vbeta and 13 Jbeta primers. Sequenced by immunoSEQ multiplex PCR; TCRdb stores in-frame clones only, minus some. The profile covers about 150,000 clones, with roughly 83% appearing a single time and roughly 1.4% taken by the ten largest. Sequenced sample: PBMCs. All receptors come from a man aged 35 to 55 in good health and CMV-seronegative.

The gene calls are TRBV2 and TRBJ2-1, with 10 bases that match TRBD2. Germline V gene data show CDR1 as SNHLY and CDR2 as FYNNEI. Trimming removed 8 bases from V and 6 bases from J; junction bases left unmatched: 10. The CDR3 length is 15 residues. The CDR3 DNA follows: TGTGCCAGCGACAGCGGGGGGGCCGGGGGCAATGAGCAGTTCTTC. This sequence encodes CASDSGGAGGNEQFF.

The V and J genes are TRBV30 and TRBJ2-5; the match to TRBD2 covers 11 bases. CDR3 length: 15 amino acids. Trimming cost V 2 bases and J 1 base; bases outside gene matches: 3. CDR1 and CDR2 (germline): GTSNPN, SVGIG (reference sequence). CDR3 bases: TGTGCCTGGAGTACGGGACTAGCGGTCCAAGAGACCCAGTACTTC. Protein product: CAWSTGLAVQETQYF.

This clone occurred a few times. In DNA, the CDR3 is TGTGCCAGCCCCGAGGGGAAGCGGGGTTTACTAGCCAAAAACATTCAGTACTTC. It yields the protein CASPEGKRGLLAKNIQYF. V usage is TRBV9 and J usage is TRBJ2-4, with TRBD2 matching 7 bases. This CDR3 is built from 18 residues. Unmatched junction bases numbered 16, after V lost 7 bases and J lost 0 bases. Per the germline V gene, CDR1 is SGDLS and CDR2 is YYNGEE.

The CDR3 here is CASSWDRGYSYEQYF. CDR3 DNA: TGTGCCAGCAGCTGGGACAGGGGTTACTCCTACGAGCAGTACTTC. This rearrangement joins TRBV7-9 to TRBJ2-7; 10 bases match TRBD1. The germline gives CDR1 SEHNR, CDR2 FQNEAQ (reference sequence). Trimming removed 4 bases from V and 0 bases from J; junction bases left unmatched: 3. The CDR3 loop spans 15 amino acids.

The chain is built from TRBV29-1 and TRBJ2-2; possible D gene TRBD2, 6 bases. Looked up from germline, CDR1 is SQVTM and CDR2 is ANQGSEA. V gave up 4 bases and J gave up 0 bases, with 15 bases separating them. The CDR3 extends over 16 amino acids. Here the CDR3 reads CSVGDWVQANTGELFF. CDR3 DNA sequence: TGCAGCGTTGGGGACTGGGTGCAGGCGAACACCGGGGAGCTGTTTTTT.

This sequence joins TRBV9 and TRBJ2-2; 7 nucleotides align to TRBD1. CDR3 length equals 18 residues. CDR1 is SGDLS and CDR2 is YYNGEE in the germline V gene. V shed 0 bases and J 4 bases; nucleotides not matched to a gene: 12. The CDR3 DNA reads TGTGCCAGCAGCGTAGAGAGAGGGGGCATCCCCAGCACCGGGGAGCTGTTTTTT. Protein sequence: CASSVERGGIPSTGELFF.

V gene TRBV27 combines with J gene TRBJ2-7; 7 bases fit TRBD1. Per the germline V gene, CDR1 is MNHEY and CDR2 is SMNVEV (reference sequence). The CDR3 runs to 16 residues. With V trimmed by 6 bases and J by 3 bases, 14 bases remained unmatched. CDR3 loop: CASRTEGTERFYEQYF. CDR3 coding DNA: TGTGCCAGCAGGACCGAAGGGACAGAGAGGTTCTACGAGCAGTACTTC.

V is TRBV29-1 and J is TRBJ2-7, with D possibly TRBD1 on 6 matching bases. Trimming removed 0 bases at V and 2 bases at J, with 11 bases between. Per germline, CDR1 SQVTM and CDR2 ANQGSEA. There are 14 residues in the CDR3. The CDR3 DNA follows: TGCAGCGTTGAAGATCGGACAGCTACCTACGAGCAGTACTTC. Its translation: CSVEDRTATYEQYF.

The J gene is TRBJ1-4, the V gene TRBV2; perhaps TRBD1 as D (6 bases). In germline, CDR1 is SNHLY, CDR2 FYNNEI. This CDR3 has 15 amino acids. Trimming removed 4 bases at V and 0 bases at J, with 9 bases between. The CDR3 region has the DNA TGTGCCAGCAGTGGGACAGTTGCAACTAATGAAAAACTGTTTTTT. Translation gives CASSGTVATNEKLFF.

The chain has TRBV5-4 and TRBJ2-3; no definite D call. The V gene's germline CDR1 is SGHNT and CDR2 YYREEE (reference sequence). There are 16 residues in the CDR3. The germline V and J ends were trimmed by 0 bases and 1 base, with 12 bases remaining between them. The CDR3, as DNA: TGTGCCAGCAGCTTGGCGGTAGACGGAGGCACAGATACGCAGTATTTT. Translating gives CASSLAVDGGTDTQYF.

J is TRBJ2-3 and V is TRBV7-9; TRBD2 matches at 8 bases. Germline V gene data show CDR1 as SEHNR and CDR2 as FQNEAQ (reference sequence). This CDR3 region has 16 residues. V lost 4 bases and J lost 2; bases outside the gene matches: 8. The CDR3 loop is CASSSPSREVTDTQYF. In DNA form, the CDR3 reads TGTGCCAGCAGCTCCCCCTCGCGGGAGGTCACAGATACGCAGTATTTT.

The V call is TRBV5-1, the J call TRBJ2-5; 12 bases map to TRBD1. The CDR3 is 17 residues long. V was clipped by 4 bases and J by 11 bases; unmatched bases: 18. Germline CDR1 SGHRS, CDR2 YFSETQ. This chain's CDR3 is CASSTTPPGQGAWEQYF. The CDR3 coding sequence is TGCGCCAGCAGCACCACCCCCCCGGGACAGGGGGCATGGGAGCAGTACTTC.

The gene calls are TRBV19 and TRBJ1-3; 7 bases are a match to TRBD1. Germline V lookup: CDR1 LNHDA, CDR2 SQIVND (reference sequence). The CDR3 loop spans 14 amino acids. The V and J ends lost 6 bases and 4 bases, in that order; junction bases with no gene match: 6. This chain's CDR3 is CASRMTGPGNTIYF. The CDR3 bases are TGTGCCAGTAGGATGACAGGGCCAGGAAACACCATATATTTT. The variable domain in full, with the rest retrieved from reference TRBV19 and TRBJ1-3, is DGGITQSPKYLFRKEGQNVTLSCEQNLNHDAMYWYRQDPGQGLRLIYYSQIVNDFQKGDIAEGYSVSREKKESFPLTVTSAQKNPTAFYLCASRMTGPGNTIYFGEGSWLTVV.

This chain connects TRBV5-1 to TRBJ1-3; possible D gene TRBD1, 6 bases. Between the trimmed V and J ends, which lost 0 bases and 3 bases, there was a span of 16 bases. Germline-derived CDR1 and CDR2 are SGHRS and YFSETQ. CDR3 size: 17 residues. The CDR3 here is CASSLEGGARVGNTIYF. The CDR3 DNA sequence: TGCGCCAGCAGCTTGGAAGGGGGGGCCCGGGTTGGAAACACCATATATTTT. Variable domain in full (rest from reference TRBV5-1 and TRBJ1-3): KAGVTQTPRYLIKTRGQQVTLSCSPISGHRSVSWYQQTPGQGLQFLFEYFSETQRNKGNFPGRFSGRQFSNSRSEMNVSTLELGDSALYLCASSLEGGARVGNTIYFGEGSWLTVV.

The genes are TRBV28 and TRBJ1-2; D may be TRBD1 (5 bases). The V gene's germline CDR1 is MDHEN and CDR2 SYDVKM. Trimming shortened V by 3 bases and J by 4 bases, and 12 bases separated the two germline ends. The CDR3 has 14 residues. The CDR3 sequence is CASSLDIWSYGYTF. DNA of the CDR3: TGTGCCAGCAGTTTGGACATCTGGTCCTATGGCTACACCTTC.

The gene calls are TRBV27 and TRBJ2-1; no reliable D call. Germline CDR1 and CDR2: MNHEY and SMNVEV (reference sequence). The CDR3 is 15 residues long. The ends were cut back, 4 bases at V and 2 bases at J, with 12 bases in the middle. The CDR3 nucleotides are TGTGCCAGCAGTTCACAGTTTCACCCCTACAATGAGCAGTTCTTC. This translates into CASSSQFHPYNEQFF.

Comment on this clone: The junction departs from germline at one end; a sequencing error may be responsible. The V gene is TRBV7-9, the J gene TRBJ1-2, with no clear D. This CDR3 spans 13 amino acids. CDR1 SEHNR and CDR2 FQNEAQ come from the germline V gene (reference sequence). The CDR3 sequence: CSSSFERERGYTF. The CDR3, as DNA: TGTTCCAGCAGCTTTGAACGCGAGAGAGGCTACACCTTC.

This sequence joins TRBV6-4 and TRBJ1-1, with D maybe TRBD1 (5 bases). The germline gives CDR1 MRHNA, CDR2 SNTAGT. V shed 4 bases and J shed 1 base, with 10 bases lying between them. This CDR3 is built from 14 residues. DNA of the CDR3: TGTGCCAGCAGTGCCGACGGGGGGAACACTGAAGCTTTCTTT. This encodes CASSADGGNTEAFF.

J is TRBJ2-5 and V is TRBV7-9; 10 bases are shared with TRBD1. There are 16 residues in the CDR3. CDR1 is SEHNR and CDR2 is FQNEAQ in the germline V gene (reference sequence). After removal of 4 bases from V and 6 bases from J, the junction contained 11 bases not matched to a gene. The CDR3 spells CASSSPRDRGPKTQYF. The CDR3, as DNA: TGTGCCAGCAGCTCTCCCCGGGACAGGGGCCCGAAGACCCAGTACTTC.